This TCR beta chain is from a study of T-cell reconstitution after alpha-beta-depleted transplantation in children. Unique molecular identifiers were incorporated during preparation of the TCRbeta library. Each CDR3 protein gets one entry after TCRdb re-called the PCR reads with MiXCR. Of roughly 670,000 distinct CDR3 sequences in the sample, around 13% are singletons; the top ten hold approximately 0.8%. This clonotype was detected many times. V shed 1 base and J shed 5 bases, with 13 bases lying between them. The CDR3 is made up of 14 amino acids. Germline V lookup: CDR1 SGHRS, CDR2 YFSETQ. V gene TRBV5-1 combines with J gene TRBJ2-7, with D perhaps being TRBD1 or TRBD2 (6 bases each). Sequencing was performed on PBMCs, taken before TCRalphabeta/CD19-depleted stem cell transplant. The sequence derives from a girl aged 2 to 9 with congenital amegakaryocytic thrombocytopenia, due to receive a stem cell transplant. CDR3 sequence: CASSLYGGGDEQYF. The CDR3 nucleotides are TGCGCCAGCAGCTTGTACGGGGGCGGCGACGAGCAGTACTTC. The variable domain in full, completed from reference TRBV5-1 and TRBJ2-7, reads KAGVTQTPRYLIKTRGQQVTLSCSPISGHRSVSWYQQTPGQGLQFLFEYFSETQRNKGNFPGRFSGRQFSNSRSEMNVSTLELGDSALYLCASSLYGGGDEQYFGPGTRLTVT.